This T cell receptor (beta chain) was recovered during a study of blood T cell repertoires in COVID-19 (dated by TCRdb to about 2020). Describing the broader study: Samples from collaborators originated in the United States, Italy and Spain and spanned both the acute and convalescent phases of COVID-19. The material from the prospective study consisted of cDNA or gDNA derived from T cells, B-cell-depleted T cells, or PBMCs. The dataset comprised deeply sampled blood TCRbeta repertoires from subjects exposed to, actively infected with, or recovered from COVID-19. A freely available public database, intended as a resource for researchers studying the immune response to SARS-CoV-2, is where the repertoires were released. Samples were obtained from the ongoing ImmuneRACE study (first 160 participants) and from about 1,300 subjects provided by 6 global collaborators. Sample metadata almost always included a de-identified subject ID, COVID-19 status, age in years and sex. Where available, HLA class I and class II types were taken from metadata supplied by the sample provider and were not determined by assay-based typing.

Whole blood was collected in K2EDTA tubes by collaborating institutions according to the institutions' own protocols. For TCRbeta analysis, collaborators shipped samples in one of three forms: frozen whole blood, isolated PBMCs, or DNA extracted from either of those sample types. Details on this clone: Its antigen specificity is not known. No much larger clone is present one base from it, and per-base qualities are unavailable.

Here is what the overall study found, with its caveats: Clinical and demographic metadata were provided uncurated, with the amount varying by source and participant.

The immunoSEQ Assay, a bias-controlled multiplex PCR, was used to amplify TCRbeta CDR3 regions from genomic DNA. Concerning the study's data processing: Nucleated cell counts per sample were estimated from amplification of reference gene primers within the assay. To quantify the absolute abundance of each unique TCRbeta CDR3 rearrangement, sequence reads were collapsed and filtered. For each sample, productive Simpson clonality was calculated by taking the square root of Simpson's diversity index across productive rearrangements. TCRdb limited this immuneACCESS table to in-frame rearrangements with V and J called. A share of clones is missing; checked studies link under half to unresolved V genes, and the rest is unexplained. V and J calls and clone size follow that table, whereas D and trimming were derived from the DNA. Recorded for this sample are 130,000 or so clones; roughly 80% of them occurred a single time. Jointly, the top ten make up 1.4% of the sample.

Sequencing input: peripheral blood. The receptor's source is a man between 60 and 75 years old with acute or convalescent COVID-19.

The CDR3 is CASSFGSNTGELFF. The base sequence is TGTGCCAGCAGCTTTGGCTCGAACACCGGGGAGCTGTTTTTT. The rearrangement combines TRBV7-9 with TRBJ2-2; the D gene cannot be named for sure. Trimming at the junction amounts to 3 bases on V and 0 bases on J, and the germline ends lie 5 bases apart. Via the germline V gene (reference sequence), CDR1 is SEHNR and CDR2 FQNEAQ. The CDR3, cysteine through phenylalanine, is 14 amino acids long. Only the CDR3 region is kept as DNA, spanning 42 bases read in frame from base 1. Here the CDR3 is joined to the reference TRBV7-9 and TRBJ2-2 genes, and the full variable domain is: DTGVSQNPRHKITKRGQNVTFRCDPISEHNRLYWYRQTLGQGPEFLTYFQNEAQLEKSRLLSDRFSAERPKGSFSTLEIQRTEQGDSAMYLCASSFGSNTGELFFGEGSRLTVL.